The source of this T cell receptor (beta chain) is a study of T cell clonality in common variable immunodeficiency. Many counts were recorded for this clone. The antigen is undetermined. The CDR3 goes on 3 residues after the read ends, and that part is filled in from the germline J gene. Study findings and constraints: Reportedly, TCR beta sequences from common variable immunodeficiency showed fewer deletions and N-nucleotide insertions. The cause of increased CVID clonality remains unclear without subpopulation sequencing. CVID patient heterogeneity limited repertoire-clinical complication correlations.

The CDR3 has 13 amino acids. V shed 5 bases and J shed 3 bases, with 7 bases lying between them. Heparinized whole blood, roughly 4.5 to 9 ml, came from each donor. Sequenced by immunoSEQ multiplex PCR; TCRdb stores in-frame clones only, minus some. This repertoire holds about 66,000 clones, and none appear only once. The chain joins TRBV23-1 to TRBJ2-2; the D gene is possibly TRBD2 (5 bases). TRBV23-1 is annotated as an ORF whose role is uncertain. The TCR comes from a person aged 18 to 70 in good health. Sequencing used peripheral blood mononuclear cells. CDR3 bases read: TGCGCCAGCAGTAGCGGATACACCGGGGAG. Its translation is CASSSGYTGE. The full CDR3 is CASSSGYTGELFF.